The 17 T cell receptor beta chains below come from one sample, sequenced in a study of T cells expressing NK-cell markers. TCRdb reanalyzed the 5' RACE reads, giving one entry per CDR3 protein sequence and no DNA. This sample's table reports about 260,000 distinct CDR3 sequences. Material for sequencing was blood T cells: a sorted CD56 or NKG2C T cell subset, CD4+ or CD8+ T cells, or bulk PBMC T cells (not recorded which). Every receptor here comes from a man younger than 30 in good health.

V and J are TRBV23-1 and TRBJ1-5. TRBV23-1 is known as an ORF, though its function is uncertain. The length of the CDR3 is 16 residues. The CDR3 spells CASRKEGIRSNQPQHF.

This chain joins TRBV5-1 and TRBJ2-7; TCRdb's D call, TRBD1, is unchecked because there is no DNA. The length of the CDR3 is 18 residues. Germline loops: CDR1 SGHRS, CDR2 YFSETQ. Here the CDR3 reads CASSLDERGAAGKHEQYF.

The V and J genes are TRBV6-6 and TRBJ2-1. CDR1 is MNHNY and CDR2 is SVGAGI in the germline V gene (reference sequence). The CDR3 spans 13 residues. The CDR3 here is CASSPQAYNEQFF.

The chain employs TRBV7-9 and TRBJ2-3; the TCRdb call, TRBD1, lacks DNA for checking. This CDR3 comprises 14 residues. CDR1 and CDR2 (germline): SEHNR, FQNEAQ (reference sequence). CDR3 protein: CASKQGIGTDTQYF.

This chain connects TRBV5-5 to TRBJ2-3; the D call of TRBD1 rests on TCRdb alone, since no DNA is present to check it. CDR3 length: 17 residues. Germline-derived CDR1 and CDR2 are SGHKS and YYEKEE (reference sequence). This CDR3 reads CASSLALVQGAGDTQYF. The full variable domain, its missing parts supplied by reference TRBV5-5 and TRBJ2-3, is DAGVTQSPTHLIKTRGQQVTLRCSPISGHKSVSWYQQVLGQGPQFIFQYYEKEERGRGNFPDRFSARQFPNYSSELNVNALLLGDSALYLCASSLALVQGAGDTQYFGPGTRLTVL.

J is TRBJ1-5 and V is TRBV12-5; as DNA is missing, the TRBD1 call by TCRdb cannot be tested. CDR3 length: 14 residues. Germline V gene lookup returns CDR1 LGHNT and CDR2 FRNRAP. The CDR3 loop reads CASISSGGGQPQHF.

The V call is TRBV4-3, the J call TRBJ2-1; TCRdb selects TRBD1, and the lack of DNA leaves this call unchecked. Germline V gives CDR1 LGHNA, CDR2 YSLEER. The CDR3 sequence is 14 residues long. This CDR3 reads CASSQETGWSEQFF.

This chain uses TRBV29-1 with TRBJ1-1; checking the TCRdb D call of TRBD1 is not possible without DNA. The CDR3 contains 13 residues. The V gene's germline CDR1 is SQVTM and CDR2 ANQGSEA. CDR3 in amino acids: CSVAFPQNTEAFF.

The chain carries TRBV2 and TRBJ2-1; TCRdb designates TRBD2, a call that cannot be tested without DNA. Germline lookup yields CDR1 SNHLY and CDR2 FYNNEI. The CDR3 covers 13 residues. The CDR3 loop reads CASTRLASNEQFF. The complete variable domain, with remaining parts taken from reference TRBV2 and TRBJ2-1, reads EPEVTQTPSHQVTQMGQEVILRCVPISNHLYFYWYRQILGQKVEFLVSFYNNEISEKSEIFDDQFSVERPDGSNFTLKIRSTKLEDSAMYFCASTRLASNEQFFGPGTRLTVL.

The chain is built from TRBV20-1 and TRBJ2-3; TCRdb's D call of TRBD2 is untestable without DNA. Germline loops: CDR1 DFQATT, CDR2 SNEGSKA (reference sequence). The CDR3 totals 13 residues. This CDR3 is CSARSRGRDTQYF.

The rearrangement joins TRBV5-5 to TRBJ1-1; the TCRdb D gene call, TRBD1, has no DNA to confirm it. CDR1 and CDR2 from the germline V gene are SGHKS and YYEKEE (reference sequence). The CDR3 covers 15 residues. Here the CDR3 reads CASSLDRDRVTEAFF.

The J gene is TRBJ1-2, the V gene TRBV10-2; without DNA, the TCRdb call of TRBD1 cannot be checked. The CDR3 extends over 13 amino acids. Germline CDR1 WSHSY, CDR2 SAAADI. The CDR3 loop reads CASTAGQNYGYTF.

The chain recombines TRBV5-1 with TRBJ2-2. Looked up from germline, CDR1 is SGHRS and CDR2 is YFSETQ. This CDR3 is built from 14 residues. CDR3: CASSLKSSTGELFF. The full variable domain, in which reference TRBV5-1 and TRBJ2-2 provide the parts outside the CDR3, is KAGVTQTPRYLIKTRGQQVTLSCSPISGHRSVSWYQQTPGQGLQFLFEYFSETQRNKGNFPGRFSGRQFSNSRSEMNVSTLELGDSALYLCASSLKSSTGELFFGEGSRLTVL.

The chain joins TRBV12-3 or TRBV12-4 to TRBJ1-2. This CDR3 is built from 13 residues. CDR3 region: CASSPGLDRGYTF.

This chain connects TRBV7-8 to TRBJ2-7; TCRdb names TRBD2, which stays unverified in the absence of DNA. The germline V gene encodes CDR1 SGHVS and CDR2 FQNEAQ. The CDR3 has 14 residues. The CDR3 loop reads CASNPSGSSYEQYF.

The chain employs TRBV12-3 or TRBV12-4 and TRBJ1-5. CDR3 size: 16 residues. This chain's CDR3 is CASSFRPERSNQPQHF.

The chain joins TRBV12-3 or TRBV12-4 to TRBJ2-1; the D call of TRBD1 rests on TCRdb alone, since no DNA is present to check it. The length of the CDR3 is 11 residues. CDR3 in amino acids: CASSRDREQFF.